This T cell receptor (beta chain) was observed in a study of graft-versus-host responses after intestinal transplantation. Across the study: Every transplant recipient was induced with anti-thymocyte globulin, then maintained on tacrolimus and steroids for 2 to 4 years. Study-level results: In recipient marrow, GvH clones were found, and some appeared first in ileum or blood. High graft-versus-host to host-versus-graft clonal ratios were found in allografts of patients who had graft-donor T cell macrochimerism.

Assay used: immunoSEQ multiplex PCR; TCRdb lists only in-frame clones, some missing. The sample shows under 45,000 clones, around 92% of them seen only once. Note on this clone: The antigen is not known.

Germline V gives CDR1 SGHRS, CDR2 YFSETQ. The V and J ends lost 1 base and 3 bases, in that order; junction bases with no gene match: 10. This CDR3 comprises 18 residues. This chain uses TRBV5-1 with TRBJ2-3; 11 bases fit TRBD1. This specimen was PBMCs, taken approximately 270 days after transplant. The receptor was isolated from a human patient who received an intestinal transplant, so some T cells may come from the graft donor. Written as DNA, the CDR3 is TGCGCCAGCAGCTTGACGGACAGGGGGCTTGTGGGGACAGATACGCAGTATTTT. Its translation: CASSLTDRGLVGTDTQYF.